The 30 T cell receptor beta chains reported below all come from one sample, sequenced in a study of T cell responses to AZD1222 COVID-19 vaccine. The protocol was immunoSEQ multiplex PCR, while the TCRdb copy is restricted to in-frame clones and leaves out a portion. The sample has roughly 110,000 clones, more than 85% seen once. Sequencing used peripheral blood, obtained on day 0 of AZD1222 vaccination. Receptors originate from an adult in good health.

This sequence joins TRBV9 and TRBJ1-1; D unresolved. Germline loops: CDR1 SGDLS, CDR2 YYNGEE. The length of the CDR3 is 15 residues. Trimming took 2 bases from V and 3 from J, leaving 14 bases between them. CDR3 nucleotides: TGTGCCAGCAGCGTGAGTAGTCAAAGGGACACTGAAGCTTTCTTT. It is translated as CASSVSSQRDTEAFF.

This chain connects TRBV12-3 or TRBV12-4 to TRBJ2-7, with TRBD1 as a possible D gene (6 bases). V was trimmed by 6 bases and J by 3 bases, leaving 12 bases between them. The CDR3 is made up of 13 amino acids. CDR3 nucleotides: TGTGCCAGCAGCTTGACAGGAAACTACGAGCAGTACTTC. Its protein product is CASSLTGNYEQYF.

The rearrangement joins TRBV5-1 to TRBJ2-2; the D gene could be TRBD1 or TRBD2 (6 bases each). Trimming cost V 2 bases and J 2 bases, with 13 bases left between them. Germline values: CDR1 SGHRS, CDR2 YFSETQ. This CDR3 has 16 amino acids. This CDR3 reads CASSFIGGQNTGELFF. The CDR3 nucleotides are TGCGCCAGCAGCTTTATCGGGGGACAAAACACCGGGGAGCTGTTTTTT.

This clone has only one observation. The chain recombines TRBV5-6 with TRBJ1-2; D is undetermined. The CDR3 covers 15 residues. Trimming took off 1 base at V and 8 bases at J, with 18 bases between the two ends. Germline assignment: CDR1 SGHDT and CDR2 YYEEEE. CDR3 amino acids: CASSLRSAGSTGYTF. As DNA, the CDR3 is TGTGCCAGCAGCTTGCGGTCGGCCGGGTCTACCGGCTACACCTTC. The complete variable domain, with remaining parts taken from reference TRBV5-6 and TRBJ1-2, reads DAGVTQSPTHLIKTRGQQVTLRCSPKSGHDTVSWYQQALGQGPQFIFQYYEEEERQRGNFPDRFSGHQFPNYSSELNVNALLLGDSALYLCASSLRSAGSTGYTFGSGTRLTVV.

This chain links TRBV19 with TRBJ1-5, with 10 bases fitting TRBD1. The CDR3 sequence is 16 residues long. J was trimmed by 6 bases and V by 5 bases; bases with no gene match: 10. CDR1 is LNHDA and CDR2 is SQIVND in the germline V gene (reference sequence). CDR3 coding DNA: TGTGCCAGTAGTGCCTTGGACAGGGGGTCGGTTCAGCCCCAGCATTTT. Translation gives CASSALDRGSVQPQHF.

CDR3 region: CASRYTTGNSPLHF. The CDR3 nucleotides read TGTGCCAGCAGATACACGACGGGTAATTCACCCCTCCACTTT. The chain has TRBV6-5 and TRBJ1-6; no clear D gene. Germline V gene data show CDR1 as MNHEY and CDR2 as SVGAGI. The length of the CDR3 is 14 residues. V was pared by 6 bases and J by 6 bases, with 12 bases between.

The chain combines TRBV20-1 with TRBJ2-1, with D hard to call. V lost 7 bases to trimming and J lost 5 bases, with 9 bases between them. CDR3 length: 11 amino acids. The germline CDR1 and CDR2 sequences are DFQATT and SNEGSKA (reference sequence). The CDR3 region is CSGKGHNEQFF. The CDR3 DNA reads TGCAGTGGGAAGGGCCACAATGAGCAGTTCTTC.

The chain uses TRBV3-1 (or the pseudogene TRBV3-2) and TRBJ1-6; D may be TRBD1 (5 bases). V lost 4 bases and J 0 bases, leaving 16 bases between the germline ends. The length of the CDR3 is 18 residues. Germline loops: CDR1 LGHDT, CDR2 YNNKEL (reference sequence). CDR3 nucleotides: TGTGCCAGCAGCCGGACAAACCCAACACTCTCCTATAATTCACCCCTCCACTTT. Protein sequence: CASSRTNPTLSYNSPLHF.

V gene TRBV7-9 combines with J gene TRBJ1-6, with a weak D call TRBD1 (5 bases). The CDR3 consists of 15 residues. The V gene lost 4 bases and the J gene lost 8 bases, with 15 bases spanning the gap. Germline loops: CDR1 SEHNR, CDR2 FQNEAQ (reference sequence). CDR3 loop: CASSYTGTRDSPLHF. The DNA of the CDR3 is TGTGCCAGCAGCTATACCGGGACTAGAGATTCACCCCTCCACTTT. Full variable domain (outside the CDR3, taken from reference TRBV7-9 and TRBJ1-6): DTGVSQNPRHKITKRGQNVTFRCDPISEHNRLYWYRQTLGQGPEFLTYFQNEAQLEKSRLLSDRFSAERPKGSFSTLEIQRTEQGDSAMYLCASSYTGTRDSPLHFGNGTRLTVT.

This chain joins TRBV14 and TRBJ1-1; no reliable D call. The V and J ends lost 1 base and 5 bases respectively, with 11 bases between them. This CDR3 has 14 amino acids. Germline V CDR1 and CDR2: SGHDN, FVKESK. CDR3 loop: CASSQVMGRTEAFF. CDR3 nucleotides: TGTGCCAGCAGCCAAGTCATGGGTAGGACTGAAGCTTTCTTT.

This rearrangement joins TRBV6-5 to TRBJ2-6; D not certain. The V and J ends lost 4 bases and 0 bases respectively, with 4 bases between them. CDR1 is MNHEY and CDR2 is SVGAGI in the germline V gene. The CDR3 has 14 residues. CDR3 amino acids: CASSSSSGANVLTF. Here the CDR3 DNA reads TGTGCCAGCAGTTCGAGCTCTGGGGCCAACGTCCTGACTTTC.

The rearrangement uses TRBV7-2 and TRBJ2-5, with 11 bases that match TRBD2. The CDR3 sequence is 16 residues long. Germline assignment: CDR1 SGHTA and CDR2 FQGNSA. Germline trimming cut 2 bases from V and 5 bases from J; bases unmatched to any gene: 7. The CDR3 sequence: CASSLTSGGSWETQYF. For the CDR3, the DNA is TGTGCCAGCAGCTTAACTAGCGGGGGCTCCTGGGAGACCCAGTACTTC.

This clone has just one count. This chain joins TRBV4-1 and TRBJ1-2; D remains ambiguous. Trimming removed 2 bases from V and 2 bases from J, with 21 bases in between. Germline loops: CDR1 MGHRA, CDR2 YSYEKL. This CDR3 has 18 amino acids. CDR3 protein: CASSQRLQQPSPNYGYTF. CDR3 bases: TGCGCCAGCAGCCAACGCCTCCAACAACCAAGCCCCAACTATGGCTACACCTTC.

The V gene is TRBV27, the J gene TRBJ2-6, with a tentative D call TRBD1 (5 bases). The CDR3 length is 19 residues. Trimming pared 0 bases from V and 4 bases from J, leaving 19 bases between. In germline, CDR1 is MNHEY, CDR2 SMNVEV (reference sequence). The CDR3 sequence is CASSLSPQNRWTGANVLTF. The CDR3 nucleotides read TGTGCCAGCAGTTTATCCCCCCAGAACCGTTGGACAGGGGCCAACGTCCTGACTTTC.

The chain links TRBV15 to TRBJ1-5; 9 nucleotides agree with TRBD1. CDR1 is LNHNV, CDR2 YYDKDF, per germline (reference sequence). The CDR3 runs 15 residues. V lost 3 bases and J lost 7; bases outside the gene matches: 7. The CDR3 protein is CATSRTTGGRQPQHF. The DNA of the CDR3 is TGTGCCACCAGCAGGACTACAGGGGGCAGGCAGCCCCAGCATTTT.

The chain links TRBV2 to TRBJ2-7; 11 nucleotides match TRBD1. CDR3 length equals 14 residues. Germline trimming cut 6 bases from V and 4 bases from J; bases unmatched to any gene: 5. The germline gives CDR1 SNHLY, CDR2 FYNNEI. CDR3: CASRGTGGLYEQYF. The DNA of the CDR3 is TGTGCCAGCAGGGGGACAGGGGGTCTATACGAGCAGTACTTC. Filled out from reference TRBV2 and TRBJ2-7, the complete variable domain reads EPEVTQTPSHQVTQMGQEVILRCVPISNHLYFYWYRQILGQKVEFLVSFYNNEISEKSEIFDDQFSVERPDGSNFTLKIRSTKLEDSAMYFCASRGTGGLYEQYFGPGTRLTVT.

V usage is TRBV5-5 and J usage is TRBJ1-6, with 8 nucleotides matching TRBD1. Germline values: CDR1 SGHKS, CDR2 YYEKEE (reference sequence). CDR3 size: 18 residues. V trimming: 2 bases; J trimming: 0 bases; junction bases outside the gene matches: 7. CDR3 bases: TGTGCCAGCAGCTTAAGGGACAGGACCGCCTCCTATAATTCACCCCTCCACTTT. This sequence encodes CASSLRDRTASYNSPLHF.

This chain links TRBV5-8 with TRBJ1-5; 10 bases line up with TRBD1. Germline assignment: CDR1 SGHTS and CDR2 YDEGEE. The CDR3 is 16 residues long. Trimming cost V 4 bases and J 4 bases; bases outside gene matches: 8. CDR3 sequence (DNA): TGTGCCAGCAGCGGGGGACAGGGGTTTGGGAATCAGCCCCAGCATTTT. Translation: CASSGGQGFGNQPQHF. Full variable domain (missing parts from reference TRBV5-8 and TRBJ1-5): EAGVTQSPTHLIKTRGQQATLRCSPISGHTSVYWYQQALGLGLQFLLWYDEGEERNRGNFPPRFSGRQFPNYSSELNVNALELEDSALYLCASSGGQGFGNQPQHFGDGTRLSIL.

The chain recombines TRBV4-3 with TRBJ1-6; TRBD1 might be the D (5 bases). This CDR3 has 15 amino acids. Per germline, CDR1 LGHNA and CDR2 YSLEER. Trimming removed 0 bases at V and 9 bases at J, with 12 bases between. The CDR3 loop is CASSQDSGGGSPLHF. Here the CDR3 DNA reads TGCGCCAGCAGCCAAGACTCCGGGGGGGGTTCACCCCTCCACTTT.

V usage is TRBV7-9 and J usage is TRBJ1-1; TRBD1 is a possible D gene (6 bases). CDR3 length: 18 amino acids. V lost 1 base to trimming and J lost 1 base, with 19 bases between them. CDR1 and CDR2 (germline): SEHNR, FQNEAQ (reference sequence). In nucleotides, the CDR3 is TGTGCCAGCAGCTTAGGTGCAGGGGCAGGATCCCGGAACACTGAAGCTTTCTTT. It encodes CASSLGAGAGSRNTEAFF.

J is TRBJ2-3 and V is TRBV29-1, with 8 bases fitting TRBD2. The V and J ends lost 7 bases and 1 base, in that order; junction bases with no gene match: 7. CDR1 and CDR2 (germline): SQVTM, ANQGSEA. This CDR3 region has 14 residues. The DNA of the CDR3 is TGCAGCGGCAGTAGCGGGGCCCGCACAGATACGCAGTATTTT. This encodes CSGSSGARTDTQYF.

V usage is TRBV15 and J usage is TRBJ1-2; 7 nucleotides match TRBD1. The V gene end was trimmed by 3 bases and the J gene end by 3 bases; junction bases not matched to a gene: 19. This CDR3 has 19 amino acids. CDR1 is LNHNV, CDR2 YYDKDF, per germline (reference sequence). For the CDR3, the DNA is TGTGCCACCAGCAGGGAGGGGACAGTAATAGGAGACAGGCACTATGGCTACACCTTC. Its translation: CATSREGTVIGDRHYGYTF.

V and J are TRBV27 and TRBJ1-3; 9 nucleotides line up with TRBD1. V trimming: 5 bases; J trimming: 4 bases; junction bases outside the gene matches: 9. The CDR3 sequence is 16 residues long. Germline loops: CDR1 MNHEY, CDR2 SMNVEV (reference sequence). Here the CDR3 reads CASSPIGTGLGNTIYF. DNA of the CDR3: TGTGCCAGCAGTCCCATCGGGACAGGGTTAGGAAACACCATATATTTT.

This chain links TRBV4-1 with TRBJ2-7, with 9 bases aligning to TRBD2. The CDR3 consists of 15 residues. V was pared by 5 bases and J by 2 bases, with 7 bases of the junction left unmatched. CDR1 and CDR2 (germline): MGHRA, YSYEKL. CDR3 sequence (DNA): TGCGCCAGCAGCATGACTAGCGGCGCAGCCTACGAGCAGTACTTC. Protein product: CASSMTSGAAYEQYF.

The chain couples TRBV11-3 to TRBJ1-1, with TRBD1 as a possible D gene (5 bases). Germline CDR1 SGHNT, CDR2 YENEEA. V was shortened by 4 bases and J by 5 bases, with 11 bases between the two germline ends. The CDR3 covers 13 residues. As DNA, the CDR3 is TGTGCCAGCAGCTCCCAGGGTCGGACTGAAGCTTTCTTT. Translating gives CASSSQGRTEAFF.

There are a few counts of this clone. J is TRBJ2-7 and V is TRBV18; D is unclear. The length of the CDR3 is 14 residues. Germline-derived CDR1 and CDR2 are KGHSH and LQKENI. The ends were cut back, 1 base at V and 1 base at J, with 8 bases in the middle. The CDR3 DNA reads as TGTGCCAGCTCACCACACAAGCTTTCCTACGAGCAGTACTTC. Its protein is CASSPHKLSYEQYF.

This sequence joins TRBV11-3 and TRBJ1-6, with TRBD1 as a possible D gene (6 bases). Germline assignment: CDR1 SGHNT and CDR2 YENEEA. V lost 4 bases, J lost 8 bases, and 12 bases lay in between. The CDR3 spans 14 residues. The CDR3 coding sequence is TGTGCCAGCAGCTCCAGGGGCTCGGATTCACCCCTCCACTTT. It is translated as CASSSRGSDSPLHF.

The count of this clone is one. The chain is built from TRBV9 and TRBJ2-1; weak D call: TRBD1 (6 bases). Trimming shortened V by 6 bases and J by 2 bases, and 18 bases separated the two germline ends. Germline values: CDR1 SGDLS, CDR2 YYNGEE. The CDR3 runs to 16 residues. The CDR3 is CASTSGTLGTYNEQFF. The CDR3 DNA reads as TGTGCCAGCACCTCCGGGACACTCGGCACCTACAATGAGCAGTTCTTC.

This rearrangement joins TRBV6-6 to TRBJ2-4; maybe TRBD1 (6 bases). This CDR3 has 12 residues. Germline V gene lookup returns CDR1 MNHNY and CDR2 SVGAGI (reference sequence). Trimming pared 7 bases from V and 7 bases from J, leaving 11 bases between. The CDR3 reads CASTLDRNIQYF. In nucleotides, the CDR3 is TGTGCCAGCACCCTAGACAGGAACATTCAGTACTTC.

CDR3 coding DNA: TGTGCCAGCAGTGCGTCCGGTTCACCCCTCCACTTT. Amino acid sequence: CASSASGSPLHF. V usage is TRBV7-9 and J usage is TRBJ1-6; D not resolved. Germline assignment: CDR1 SEHNR and CDR2 FQNEAQ (reference sequence). The V gene lost 6 bases and the J gene lost 9 bases, with 9 bases spanning the gap. The CDR3 extends over 12 amino acids.